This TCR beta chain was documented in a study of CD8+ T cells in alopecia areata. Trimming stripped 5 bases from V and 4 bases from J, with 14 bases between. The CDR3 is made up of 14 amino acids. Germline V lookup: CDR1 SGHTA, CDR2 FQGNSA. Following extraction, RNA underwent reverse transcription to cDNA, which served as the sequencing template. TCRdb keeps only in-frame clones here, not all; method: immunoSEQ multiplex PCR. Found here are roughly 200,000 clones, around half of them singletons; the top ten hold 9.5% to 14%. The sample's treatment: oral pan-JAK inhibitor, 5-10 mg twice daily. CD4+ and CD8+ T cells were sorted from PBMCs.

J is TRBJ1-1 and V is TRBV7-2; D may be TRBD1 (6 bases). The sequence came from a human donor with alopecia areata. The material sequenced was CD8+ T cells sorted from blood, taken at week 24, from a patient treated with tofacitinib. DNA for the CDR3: TGTGCCAGCAGCCGCTACAGGGCTGGCACTGAAGCTTTCTTT. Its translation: CASSRYRAGTEAFF.